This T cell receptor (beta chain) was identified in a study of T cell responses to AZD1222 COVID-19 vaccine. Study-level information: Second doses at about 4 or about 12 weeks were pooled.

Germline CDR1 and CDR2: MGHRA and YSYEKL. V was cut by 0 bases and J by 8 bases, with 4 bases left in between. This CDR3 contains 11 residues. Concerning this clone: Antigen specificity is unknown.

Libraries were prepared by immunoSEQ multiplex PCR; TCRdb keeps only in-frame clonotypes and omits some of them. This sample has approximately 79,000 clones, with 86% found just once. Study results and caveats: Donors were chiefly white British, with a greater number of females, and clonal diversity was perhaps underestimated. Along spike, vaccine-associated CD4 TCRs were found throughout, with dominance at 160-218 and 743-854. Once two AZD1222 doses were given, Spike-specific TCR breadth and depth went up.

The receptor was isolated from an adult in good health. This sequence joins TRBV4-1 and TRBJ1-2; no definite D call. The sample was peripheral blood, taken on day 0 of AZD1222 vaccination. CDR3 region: CASSQDRGYTF. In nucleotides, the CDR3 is TGCGCCAGCAGCCAAGATCGGGGCTACACCTTC.